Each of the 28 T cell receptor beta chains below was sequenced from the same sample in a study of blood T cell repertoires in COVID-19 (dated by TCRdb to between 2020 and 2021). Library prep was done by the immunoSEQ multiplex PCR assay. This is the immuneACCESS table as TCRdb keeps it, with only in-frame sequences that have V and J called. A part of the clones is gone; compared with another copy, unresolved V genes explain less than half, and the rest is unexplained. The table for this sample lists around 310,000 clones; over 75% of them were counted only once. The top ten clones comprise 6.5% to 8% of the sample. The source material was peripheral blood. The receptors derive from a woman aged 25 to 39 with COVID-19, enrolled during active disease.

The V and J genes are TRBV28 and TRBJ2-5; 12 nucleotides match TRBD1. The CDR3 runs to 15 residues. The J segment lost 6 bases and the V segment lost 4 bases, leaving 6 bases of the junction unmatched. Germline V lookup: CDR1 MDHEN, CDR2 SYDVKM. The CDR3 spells CASSSGQGAKKTQYF. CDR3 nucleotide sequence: TGTGCCAGCAGTTCGGGACAGGGGGCTAAAAAGACCCAGTACTTC.

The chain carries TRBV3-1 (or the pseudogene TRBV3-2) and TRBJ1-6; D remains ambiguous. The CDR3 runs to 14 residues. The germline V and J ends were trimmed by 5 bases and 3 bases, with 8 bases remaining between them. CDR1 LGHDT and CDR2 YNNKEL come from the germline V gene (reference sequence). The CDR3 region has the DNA TGTGCCAGCAGCTACACAAGCTATAATTCACCCCTCCACTTT. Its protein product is CASSYTSYNSPLHF.

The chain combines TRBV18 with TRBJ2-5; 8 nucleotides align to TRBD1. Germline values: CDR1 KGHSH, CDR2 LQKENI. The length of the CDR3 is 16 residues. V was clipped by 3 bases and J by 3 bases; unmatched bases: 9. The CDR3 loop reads CASSPPRDRRKETQYF. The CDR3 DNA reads TGTGCCAGCTCACCCCCGAGGGACAGGAGAAAAGAGACCCAGTACTTC.

The CDR3 DNA reads as TGTGCCAGCACCACCGGGACTGAGGTCTACTTC. Protein: CASTTGTEVYF. The chain recombines TRBV3-1 (or the pseudogene TRBV3-2) with TRBJ2-7; the D gene is possibly TRBD2 (6 bases). The CDR3 runs to 11 residues. The ends were cut back, 7 bases at V and 13 bases at J, with 17 bases in the middle. Per the germline V gene, CDR1 is LGHDT and CDR2 is YNNKEL (reference sequence).

The CDR3 loop reads CASSLYGRGVNQPQHF. CDR3 DNA: TGTGCCAGCAGTTTATATGGGCGGGGGGTGAATCAGCCCCAGCATTTT. This chain connects TRBV28 to TRBJ1-5; possibly TRBD1 for D (5 bases). Germline CDR1 and CDR2: MDHEN and SYDVKM. V was pared by 1 base and J by 4 bases, with 14 bases between. The CDR3 runs 16 residues.

In DNA form, the CDR3 reads TGTGCCAGCAGCTCCCGTATCACCGGGGAGCTGTTTTTT. This codes for CASSSRITGELFF. This chain joins TRBV7-3 and TRBJ2-2; no clear D. The CDR3 spans 13 residues. Trimming left V 4 bases short and J 4 bases short, with 7 bases between. Per the germline V gene, CDR1 is SGHTA and CDR2 is FQGTGA.

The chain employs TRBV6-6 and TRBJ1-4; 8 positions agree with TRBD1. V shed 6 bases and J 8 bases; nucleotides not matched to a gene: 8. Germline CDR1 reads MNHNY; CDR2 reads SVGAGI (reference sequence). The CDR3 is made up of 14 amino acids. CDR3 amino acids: CASSYRDRIEKLFF. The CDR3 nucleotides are TGTGCCAGCAGCTACCGGGACAGGATCGAAAAACTGTTTTTT.

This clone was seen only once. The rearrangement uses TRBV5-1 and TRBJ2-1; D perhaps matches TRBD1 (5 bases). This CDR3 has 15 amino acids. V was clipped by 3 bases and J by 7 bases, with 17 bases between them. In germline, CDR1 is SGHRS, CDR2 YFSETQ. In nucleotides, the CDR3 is TGCGCCAGCAGCTACACAGACAGAGGTTGGAATGAGCAGTTCTTC. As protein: CASSYTDRGWNEQFF.

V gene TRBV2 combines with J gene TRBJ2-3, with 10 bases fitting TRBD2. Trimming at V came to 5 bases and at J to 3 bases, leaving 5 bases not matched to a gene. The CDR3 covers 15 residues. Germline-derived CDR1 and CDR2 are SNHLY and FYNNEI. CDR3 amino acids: CASSSASGRTDTQYF. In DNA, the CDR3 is TGTGCCAGCAGTTCGGCTAGCGGGAGAACAGATACGCAGTATTTT.

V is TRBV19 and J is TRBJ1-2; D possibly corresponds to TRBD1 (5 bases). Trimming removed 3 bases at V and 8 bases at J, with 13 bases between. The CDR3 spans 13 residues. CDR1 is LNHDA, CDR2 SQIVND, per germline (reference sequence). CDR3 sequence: CASSIRVPGGYTF. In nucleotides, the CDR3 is TGTGCCAGTAGTATCAGGGTTCCCGGAGGCTACACCTTC.

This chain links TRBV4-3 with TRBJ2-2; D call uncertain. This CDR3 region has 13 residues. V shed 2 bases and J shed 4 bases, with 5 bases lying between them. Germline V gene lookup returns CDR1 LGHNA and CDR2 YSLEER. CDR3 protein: CASSQSGTGELFF. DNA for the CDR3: TGCGCCAGCAGCCAATCAGGCACCGGGGAGCTGTTTTTT.

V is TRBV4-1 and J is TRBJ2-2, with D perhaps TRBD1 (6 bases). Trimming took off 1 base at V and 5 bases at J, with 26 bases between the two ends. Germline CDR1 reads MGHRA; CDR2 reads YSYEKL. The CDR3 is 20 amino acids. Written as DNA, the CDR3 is TGCGCCAGCAGCCAAGTGGGTCTTACAGGGCTTCCCTTCGGGACCGGGGAGCTGTTTTTT. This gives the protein CASSQVGLTGLPFGTGELFF.

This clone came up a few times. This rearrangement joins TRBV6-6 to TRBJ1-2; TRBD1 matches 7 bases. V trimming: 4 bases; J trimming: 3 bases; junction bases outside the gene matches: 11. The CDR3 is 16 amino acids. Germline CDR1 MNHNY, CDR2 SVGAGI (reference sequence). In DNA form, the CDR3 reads TGTGCCAGCAGTTCCCCCGGCAGGGGGTTCTACTATGGCTACACCTTC. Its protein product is CASSSPGRGFYYGYTF.

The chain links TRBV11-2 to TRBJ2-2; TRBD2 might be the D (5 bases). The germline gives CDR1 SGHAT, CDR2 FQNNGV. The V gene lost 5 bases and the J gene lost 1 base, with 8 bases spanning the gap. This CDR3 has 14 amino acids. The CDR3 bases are TGTGCCAGCAGCCTAGCCGGGAACACCGGGGAGCTGTTTTTT. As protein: CASSLAGNTGELFF.

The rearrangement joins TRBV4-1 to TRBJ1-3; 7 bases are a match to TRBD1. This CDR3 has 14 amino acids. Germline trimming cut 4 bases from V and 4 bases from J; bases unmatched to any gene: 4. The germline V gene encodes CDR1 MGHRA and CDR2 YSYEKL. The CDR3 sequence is CASSPGTAGNTIYF. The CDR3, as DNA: TGCGCCAGCAGCCCCGGGACAGCCGGAAACACCATATATTTT.

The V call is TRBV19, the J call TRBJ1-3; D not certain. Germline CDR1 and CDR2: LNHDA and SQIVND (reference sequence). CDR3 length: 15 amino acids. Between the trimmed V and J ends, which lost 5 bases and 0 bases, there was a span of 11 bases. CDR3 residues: CASSEQRSSGNTIYF. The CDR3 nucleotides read TGTGCCAGTAGTGAACAGCGGAGCTCTGGAAACACCATATATTTT.

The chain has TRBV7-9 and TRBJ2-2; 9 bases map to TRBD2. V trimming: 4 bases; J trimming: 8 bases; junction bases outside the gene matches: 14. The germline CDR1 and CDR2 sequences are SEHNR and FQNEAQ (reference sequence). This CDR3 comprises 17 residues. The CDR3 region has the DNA TGTGCCAGCAGCTCCCACCGGGGACTAGCCGGTGGGGGGGAGCTGTTTTTT. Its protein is CASSSHRGLAGGGELFF.

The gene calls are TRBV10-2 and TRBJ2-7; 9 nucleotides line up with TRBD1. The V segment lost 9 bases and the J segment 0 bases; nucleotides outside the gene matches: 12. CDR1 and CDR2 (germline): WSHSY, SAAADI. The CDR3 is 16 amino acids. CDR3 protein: CASSGTGKRGSYEQYF. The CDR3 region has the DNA TGCGCCAGTTCCGGGACAGGGAAAAGGGGCTCCTACGAGCAGTACTTC.

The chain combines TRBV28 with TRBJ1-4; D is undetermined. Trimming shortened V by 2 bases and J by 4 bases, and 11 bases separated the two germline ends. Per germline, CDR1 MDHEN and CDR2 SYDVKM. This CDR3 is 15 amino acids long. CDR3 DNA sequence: TGTGCCAGCAGTTTAGGAGGGCTAGATAATGAAAAACTGTTTTTT. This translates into CASSLGGLDNEKLFF. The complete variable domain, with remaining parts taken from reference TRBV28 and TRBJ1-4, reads DVKVTQSSRYLVKRTGEKVFLECVQDMDHENMFWYRQDPGLGLRLIYFSYDVKMKEKGDIPEGYSVSREKKERFSLILESASTNQTSMYLCASSLGGLDNEKLFFGSGTQLSVL.

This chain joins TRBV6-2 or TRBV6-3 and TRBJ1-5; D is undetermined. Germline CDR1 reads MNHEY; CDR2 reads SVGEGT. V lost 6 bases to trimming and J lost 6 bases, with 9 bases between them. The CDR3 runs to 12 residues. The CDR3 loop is CASSSPIQPQHF. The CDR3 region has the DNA TGTGCCAGCAGCTCCCCTATTCAGCCCCAGCATTTT.

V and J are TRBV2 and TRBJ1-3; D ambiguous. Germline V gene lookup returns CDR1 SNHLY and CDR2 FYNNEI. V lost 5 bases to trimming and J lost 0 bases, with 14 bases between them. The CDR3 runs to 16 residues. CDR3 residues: CASSQEGIASGNTIYF. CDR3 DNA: TGTGCCAGCAGTCAAGAAGGAATAGCCTCTGGAAACACCATATATTTT.

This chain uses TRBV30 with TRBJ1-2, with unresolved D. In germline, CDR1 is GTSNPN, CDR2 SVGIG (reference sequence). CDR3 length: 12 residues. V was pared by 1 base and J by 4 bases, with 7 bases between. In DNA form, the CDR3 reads TGTGCCTGGAGTGGGAACAGCTATGGCTACACCTTC. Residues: CAWSGNSYGYTF.

CDR3 sequence: CASSLVSAGGWNEQFF. In DNA, the CDR3 is TGCGCCAGCAGCTTGGTCTCAGCGGGAGGGTGGAATGAGCAGTTCTTC. The chain recombines TRBV5-1 with TRBJ2-1; 10 bases fit TRBD2. CDR1 and CDR2 from the germline V gene are SGHRS and YFSETQ. V trimming: 0 bases; J trimming: 7 bases; junction bases outside the gene matches: 7. The CDR3 runs 16 residues.

The CDR3 DNA reads as TGTGCCATCAGCCCCGGGAACTCTGGAAACACCATATATTTT. It is translated as CAISPGNSGNTIYF. The chain carries TRBV10-3 and TRBJ1-3; D not certain. V lost 6 bases and J lost 0, with 9 bases in between. The V gene's germline CDR1 is ENHRY and CDR2 SYGVKD. This CDR3 contains 14 residues.

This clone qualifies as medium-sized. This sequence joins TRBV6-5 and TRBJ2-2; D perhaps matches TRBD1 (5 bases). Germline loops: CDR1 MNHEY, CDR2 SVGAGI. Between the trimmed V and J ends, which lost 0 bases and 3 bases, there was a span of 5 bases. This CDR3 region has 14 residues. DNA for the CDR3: TGTGCCAGCAGTTACTCAGGGGACACCGGGGAGCTGTTTTTT. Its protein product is CASSYSGDTGELFF.

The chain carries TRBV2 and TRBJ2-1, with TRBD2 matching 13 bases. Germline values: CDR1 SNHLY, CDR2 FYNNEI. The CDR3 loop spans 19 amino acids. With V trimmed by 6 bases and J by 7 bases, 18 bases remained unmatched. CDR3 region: CASRAGLAGSRGLRNEQFF. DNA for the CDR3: TGTGCCAGCAGGGCGGGACTAGCGGGATCACGGGGCCTTCGGAATGAGCAGTTCTTC. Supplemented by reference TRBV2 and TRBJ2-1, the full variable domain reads EPEVTQTPSHQVTQMGQEVILRCVPISNHLYFYWYRQILGQKVEFLVSFYNNEISEKSEIFDDQFSVERPDGSNFTLKIRSTKLEDSAMYFCASRAGLAGSRGLRNEQFFGPGTRLTVL.

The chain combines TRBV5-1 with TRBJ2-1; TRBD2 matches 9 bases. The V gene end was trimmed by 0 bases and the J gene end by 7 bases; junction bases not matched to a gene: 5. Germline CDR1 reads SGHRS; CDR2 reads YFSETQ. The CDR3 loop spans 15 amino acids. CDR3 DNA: TGCGCCAGCAGCTTGGATGTAGCGGGAGTTAATGAGCAGTTCTTC. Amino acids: CASSLDVAGVNEQFF.

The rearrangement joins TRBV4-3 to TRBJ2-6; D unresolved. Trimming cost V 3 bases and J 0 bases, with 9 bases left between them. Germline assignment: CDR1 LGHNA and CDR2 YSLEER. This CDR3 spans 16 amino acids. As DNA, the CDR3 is TGCGCCAGCAGCCAGGGCATCTCCTCTGGGGCCAACGTCCTGACTTTC. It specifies CASSQGISSGANVLTF.